This T cell receptor beta chain emerged from a study of cytomegalovirus exposure and HLA in healthy donors. CDR3 length: 11 residues. Deletions cut 10 bases from V and 6 bases from J, with 12 bases between. From germline, CDR1 is LNHDA and CDR2 SQIVND (reference sequence). In the PCR, 60 Vbeta and 13 Jbeta primers were used. TCRdb's copy holds only in-frame clones and misses some; the assay was immunoSEQ multiplex PCR. Here the sample spans approximately 150,000 clones, over 75% being singletons. Details on this clone: Its antigen is unknown.

Findings and caveats of the study: Judged likely to be a sequencing artifact was a cluster of highly shared sequence variants. Some V segments, including TRBV6-2 and TRBV6-3, were excluded as indistinguishable. Later on, analysis showed that most CMV-associated TCR beta chains appeared to be HLA-restricted.

Source material: PBMCs. The receptor was isolated from a human donor in good health. The chain is built from TRBV19 and TRBJ1-2; D ambiguous. The DNA for the CDR3 is TGTGCCACAACGACAAGCCATGGCTACACCTTC. Its translation is CATTTSHGYTF.